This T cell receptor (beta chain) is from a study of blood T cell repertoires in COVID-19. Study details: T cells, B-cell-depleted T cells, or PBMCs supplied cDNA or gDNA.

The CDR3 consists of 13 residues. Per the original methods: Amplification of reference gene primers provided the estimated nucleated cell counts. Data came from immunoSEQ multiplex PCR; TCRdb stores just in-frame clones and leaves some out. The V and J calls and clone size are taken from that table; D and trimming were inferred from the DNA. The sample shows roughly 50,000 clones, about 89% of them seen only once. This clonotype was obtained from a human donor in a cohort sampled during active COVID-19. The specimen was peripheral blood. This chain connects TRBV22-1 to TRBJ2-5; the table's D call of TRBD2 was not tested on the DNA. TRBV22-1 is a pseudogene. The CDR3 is CPGSAREKETQYF. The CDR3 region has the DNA TGTCCTGGGAGCGCACGGGAGAAAGAGACCCAGTACTTC.